These T cell receptor beta chains were read from a single sample in a study of T cell responses to AZD1222 COVID-19 vaccine. Clones were sequenced by immunoSEQ multiplex PCR, and TCRdb holds only the in-frame ones, with some missing. The table lists about 64,000 clones, just over 90% of them singletons. Material: peripheral blood, obtained 28 days after the second dose of the MenACWY control vaccine. Receptors originate from an adult who received the MenACWY meningococcal vaccine as a control. Each CDR3 is given without its conserved first and last residue. Each record gives: CDR3 protein, V gene.

CDR3aa: ASSIERWTGRVNTEAF; v_gene: TRBV19
CDR3aa: ASSGVGQGREQY; v_gene: TRBV25-1
CDR3aa: AISESEGSNSPLH; v_gene: TRBV10-3
CDR3aa: ASSQEKDRATNEKLF; v_gene: TRBV4-3
CDR3aa: ASSLGGGAGSYNEQF; v_gene: TRBV5-4
CDR3aa: ASSQEWGLNTEAF; v_gene: TRBV4-1
CDR3aa: ASSMGPYEQY; v_gene: TRBV19
CDR3aa: ASSLGGVNYGYT; v_gene: TRBV7-2
CDR3aa: ASSRLGGQGNTIY; v_gene: TRBV27
CDR3aa: ASSLRLAVASNTGELF; v_gene: TRBV11-2
CDR3aa: ASSEAASGTEAF; v_gene: TRBV27
CDR3aa: ASSSLDGLGSPLH; v_gene: TRBV19
CDR3aa: ASSLVRQEGTEAF; v_gene: TRBV11-3
CDR3aa: ASSRDREYEQY; v_gene: TRBV19
CDR3aa: ASSLREGFADTQY; v_gene: TRBV5-1
CDR3aa: ASSPTVDTEAF; v_gene: TRBV18
CDR3aa: ASAGRTNYGYT; v_gene: TRBV6-5
CDR3aa: ASSELFPSSGNTIY; v_gene: TRBV10-2
CDR3aa: ASSFGDPYEQY; v_gene: TRBV5-4
CDR3aa: ASSLEKNEQF; v_gene: TRBV5-6
CDR3aa: ASRETGTGGGYT; v_gene: TRBV6-5